This TCR beta chain is from a study of neurological immune-mediated disorders. Using its own MiXCR run on the 5' RACE reads, TCRdb lists one record per CDR3 protein. The data contain about 35,000 distinct CDR3 sequences, 3.5% to 4.5% of them singletons. Study-wide results and caveats: No link was found between any clinical or MRI feature and the multiple sclerosis repertoire cluster.

This clonotype has only a few counts. What it recognizes is unknown. The V end was cut by 0 bases, the J end by 1 base, with 13 bases between. CDR1 and CDR2 (germline): SGHRS, YFSETQ. This CDR3 contains 16 residues. Sequencing used PBMCs. The rearrangement links TRBV5-1 to TRBJ2-5; D may be TRBD2 (6 bases). The origin of this receptor is a young man with multiple sclerosis. The CDR3 loop is CASSLGTTRAQETQYF. The CDR3 DNA reads as TGCGCCAGCAGCTTGGGGACTACAAGGGCCCAAGAGACCCAGTACTTC.